One sample yielded the 6 T cell receptor beta chains listed below, sequenced in a study of T-cell reconstitution after alpha-beta-depleted transplantation in children. Unique molecular identifiers were incorporated during preparation of the TCRbeta library. MiXCR was run by TCRdb on the PCR reads, yielding one entry per CDR3 protein. Of some 390,000 distinct CDR3 sequences in the sample, roughly 22% were seen once. The specimen comprised PBMCs from the stem cell graft donor, sampled from the stem cell graft. Source of these receptors: a human donor who donated a stem cell graft to a child with acute myeloid leukemia.

This clonotype was counted a few times. This chain links TRBV12-3 or TRBV12-4 with TRBJ1-1, with 7 bases identical to TRBD1. The CDR3 totals 15 residues. V dropped 6 bases and J dropped 2; count of bases not matched to a gene: 9. The CDR3 sequence: CASRQTGSVNTEAFF. The CDR3 nucleotides read TGTGCCAGCAGGCAGACAGGGAGCGTCAACACTGAAGCTTTCTTT.

The chain is built from TRBV19 and TRBJ1-6; D is unclear. The germline V gene encodes CDR1 LNHDA and CDR2 SQIVND (reference sequence). The CDR3 has 15 amino acids. Deletions cut 5 bases from V and 6 bases from J, with 14 bases between. In nucleotides, the CDR3 is TGTGCCAGTAGTGCAGCCCAAGACGGTAATTCACCCCTCCACTTT. It yields the protein CASSAAQDGNSPLHF.

This sequence joins TRBV9 and TRBJ2-2, with a possible D match to TRBD1 (6 bases). Germline CDR1 is SGDLS and CDR2 is YYNGEE. This CDR3 region has 17 residues. The V and J ends lost 2 bases and 5 bases respectively, with 19 bases between them. As DNA, the CDR3 is TGTGCCAGCAGCGTTGGACAGAGAGTCCATTCAACCGGGGAGCTGTTTTTT. It codes for CASSVGQRVHSTGELFF.

The table lists this clonotype with many counts. The gene calls are TRBV20-1 and TRBJ2-1, with 11 bases that match TRBD2. The germline gives CDR1 DFQATT, CDR2 SNEGSKA (reference sequence). J lost 0 bases, V lost 6 bases, and 10 bases had no gene match. There are 17 residues in the CDR3. CDR3 sequence: CSATSIAGGISYNEQFF. The CDR3 nucleotides are TGCAGTGCCACCTCGATAGCGGGAGGGATCTCCTACAATGAGCAGTTCTTC.

The chain links TRBV18 to TRBJ2-1; D remains ambiguous. V gave up 2 bases and J gave up 10 bases, with 12 bases separating them. The length of the CDR3 is 13 residues. Germline assignment: CDR1 KGHSH and CDR2 LQKENI. In nucleotides, the CDR3 is TGTGCCAGCTCACCATCGGATACTCGGGAGCAGTTCTTC. Translation: CASSPSDTREQFF.

This clonotype showed up many times. CDR3 in amino acids: CSASLTGFRVVDTQYF. Here the CDR3 DNA reads TGCAGTGCTAGTCTCACCGGGTTTAGGGTAGTAGATACGCAGTATTTT. The chain uses TRBV20-1 and TRBJ2-3, with D unclear. The V end was cut by 3 bases, the J end by 5 bases, with 21 bases between. The CDR3 is made up of 16 amino acids. Looked up from germline, CDR1 is DFQATT and CDR2 is SNEGSKA (reference sequence).